One and the same sample provided the 6 T cell receptor beta chains below, sequenced in a study of early T cells in non-severe SARS-CoV-2 infection. TCRdb fed the 5' RACE reads into MiXCR, producing one record per CDR3 protein. In the table there are about 52,000 distinct CDR3 sequences, approximately 10% of which are singletons. The sequencing input was whole blood. The source of these receptors is an adult who was a healthcare worker with PCR-confirmed SARS-CoV-2 infection or an uninfected control (not recorded which).

This clonotype showed up many times. The chain links TRBV29-1 to TRBJ2-5; D possibly corresponds to TRBD1 (5 bases). The ends were cut back, 6 bases at V and 2 bases at J, with 13 bases in the middle. The CDR3 length is 13 residues. Germline loops: CDR1 SQVTM, CDR2 ANQGSEA. The CDR3, as DNA: TGCAGCGTCCTCCGACAGACGCAAGAGACCCAGTACTTC. Translating gives CSVLRQTQETQYF.

J is TRBJ2-1 and V is TRBV7-2; D is unclear. Per germline, CDR1 SGHTA and CDR2 FQGNSA. The CDR3 covers 14 residues. Deletions cut 4 bases from V and 2 bases from J, with 9 bases between. The DNA of the CDR3 is TGTGCCAGCAGCTCGTTGACCCCCTACAATGAGCAGTTCTTC. Its translation: CASSSLTPYNEQFF.

This clonotype has a count of ten or more. The V call is TRBV5-5, the J call TRBJ2-2; a possible D gene is TRBD2 (5 bases). Germline CDR1 reads SGHKS; CDR2 reads YYEKEE (reference sequence). The CDR3 loop spans 15 amino acids. V gave up 7 bases and J gave up 0 bases, with 13 bases separating them. CDR3 DNA: TGTGCCAGCGGACTGGCAGGCACGAACACCGGGGAGCTGTTTTTT. Translation gives CASGLAGTNTGELFF.

The table lists this clonotype with a few counts. The chain links TRBV6-6 to TRBJ1-5, with 9 bases that match TRBD1. The CDR3 is 15 residues long. J was trimmed by 2 bases and V by 6 bases; bases with no gene match: 5. The germline CDR1 and CDR2 sequences are MNHNY and SVGAGI (reference sequence). CDR3 DNA: TGTGCCAGCAGCAGCCGGGACAGGGGCAATCAGCCCCAGCATTTT. Translation: CASSSRDRGNQPQHF.

This clonotype has ten or more counts. This chain uses TRBV29-1 with TRBJ2-7; 8 nucleotides match TRBD1. V was pared by 1 base and J by 3 bases, with 2 bases of the junction left unmatched. The CDR3 covers 13 residues. CDR1 is SQVTM, CDR2 ANQGSEA, per germline. The CDR3 coding sequence is TGCAGCGTTGAAGGGACAGGGATCTACGAGCAGTACTTC. Protein sequence: CSVEGTGIYEQYF.

There are many counts of this clonotype. The chain uses TRBV27 and TRBJ1-2, with 10 bases fitting TRBD1. This CDR3 is 14 amino acids long. CDR1 and CDR2 (germline): MNHEY, SMNVEV (reference sequence). V lost 5 bases and J lost 7; bases outside the gene matches: 7. The chain's CDR3 is CASSLRQGASGYTF. CDR3 coding DNA: TGTGCCAGCAGTCTCCGACAGGGGGCCTCTGGCTACACCTTC.